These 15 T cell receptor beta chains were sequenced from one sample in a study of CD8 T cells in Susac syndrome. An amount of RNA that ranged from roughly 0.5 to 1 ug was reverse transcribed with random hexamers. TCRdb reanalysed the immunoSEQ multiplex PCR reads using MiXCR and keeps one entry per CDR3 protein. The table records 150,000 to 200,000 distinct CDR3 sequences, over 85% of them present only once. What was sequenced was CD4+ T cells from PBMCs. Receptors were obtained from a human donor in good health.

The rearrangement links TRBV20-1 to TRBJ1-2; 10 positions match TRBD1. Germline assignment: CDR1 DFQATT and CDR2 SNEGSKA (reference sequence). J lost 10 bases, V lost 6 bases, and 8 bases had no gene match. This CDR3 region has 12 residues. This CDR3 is CSAHDRGRDYTF. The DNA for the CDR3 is TGCAGTGCACACGACAGGGGGCGAGACTACACCTTC.

Written as DNA, the CDR3 is TGCGCCAGCAGGGGTGATCCCACTGGCTATGGCTACACCTTC. Protein: CASRGDPTGYGYTF. The genes are TRBV5-1 and TRBJ1-2; the D is unclear. The CDR3 runs to 14 residues. The germline V and J ends were trimmed by 5 bases and 4 bases, with 15 bases remaining between them. CDR1 SGHRS and CDR2 YFSETQ come from the germline V gene.

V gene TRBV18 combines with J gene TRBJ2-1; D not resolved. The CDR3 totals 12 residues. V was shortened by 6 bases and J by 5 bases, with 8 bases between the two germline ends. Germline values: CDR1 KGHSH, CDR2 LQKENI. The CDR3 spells CASSYGNNEQFF. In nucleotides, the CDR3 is TGTGCCAGCTCTTACGGCAACAATGAGCAGTTCTTC.

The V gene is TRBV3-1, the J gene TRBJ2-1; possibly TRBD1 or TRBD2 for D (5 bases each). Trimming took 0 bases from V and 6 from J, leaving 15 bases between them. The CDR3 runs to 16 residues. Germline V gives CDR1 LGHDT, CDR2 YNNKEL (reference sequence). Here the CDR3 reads CASSQESGQGGNEQFF. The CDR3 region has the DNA TGTGCCAGCAGCCAAGAGTCGGGGCAGGGTGGCAATGAGCAGTTCTTC.

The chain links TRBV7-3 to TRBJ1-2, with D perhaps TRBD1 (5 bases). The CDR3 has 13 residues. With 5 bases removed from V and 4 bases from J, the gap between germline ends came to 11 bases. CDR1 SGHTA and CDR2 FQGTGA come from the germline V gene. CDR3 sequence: CASSPDSSYGYTF. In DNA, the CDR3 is TGTGCCAGCAGCCCTGACAGTTCCTATGGCTACACCTTC. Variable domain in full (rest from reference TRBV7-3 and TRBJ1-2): GAGVSQTPSNKVTEKGKYVELRCDPISGHTALYWYRQSLGQGPEFLIYFQGTGAADDSGLPNDRFFAVRPEGSVSTLKIQRTERGDSAVYLCASSPDSSYGYTFGSGTRLTVV.

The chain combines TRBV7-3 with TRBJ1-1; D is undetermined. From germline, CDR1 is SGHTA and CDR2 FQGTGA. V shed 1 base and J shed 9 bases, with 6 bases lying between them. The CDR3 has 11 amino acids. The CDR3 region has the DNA TGTGCCAGCAGCTTAAGCAGGCAAGCTTTCTTT. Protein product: CASSLSRQAFF. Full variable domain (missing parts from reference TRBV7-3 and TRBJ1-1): GAGVSQTPSNKVTEKGKYVELRCDPISGHTALYWYRQSLGQGPEFLIYFQGTGAADDSGLPNDRFFAVRPEGSVSTLKIQRTERGDSAVYLCASSLSRQAFFGQGTRLTVV.

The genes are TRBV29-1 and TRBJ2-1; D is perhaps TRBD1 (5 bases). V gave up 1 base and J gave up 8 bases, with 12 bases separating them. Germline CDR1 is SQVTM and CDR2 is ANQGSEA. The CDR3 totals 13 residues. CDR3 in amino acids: CSVEGQLTDEQFF. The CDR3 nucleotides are TGCAGCGTTGAAGGACAGCTCACGGATGAGCAGTTCTTC.

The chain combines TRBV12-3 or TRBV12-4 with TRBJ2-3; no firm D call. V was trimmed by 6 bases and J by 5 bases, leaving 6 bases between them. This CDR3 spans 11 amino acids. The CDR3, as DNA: TGTGCCAGCAGCATTAGAGATACGCAGTATTTT. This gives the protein CASSIRDTQYF.

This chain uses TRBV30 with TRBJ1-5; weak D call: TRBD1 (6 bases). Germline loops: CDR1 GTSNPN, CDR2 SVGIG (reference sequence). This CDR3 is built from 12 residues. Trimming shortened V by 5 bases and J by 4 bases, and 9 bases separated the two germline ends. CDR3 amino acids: CAWARGNQPQHF. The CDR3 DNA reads TGTGCCTGGGCCAGGGGAAATCAGCCCCAGCATTTT.

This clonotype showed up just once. CDR3 nucleotide sequence: TGTGCCAGTAGGCGCAGAACCCCAGGACCTAACTATGGCTACACCTTC. Encoded protein: CASRRRTPGPNYGYTF. The chain uses TRBV3-1 and TRBJ1-2; D not resolved. The CDR3 loop spans 16 amino acids. Germline values: CDR1 LGHDT, CDR2 YNNKEL (reference sequence). V lost 9 bases and J 0 bases, leaving 20 bases between the germline ends.

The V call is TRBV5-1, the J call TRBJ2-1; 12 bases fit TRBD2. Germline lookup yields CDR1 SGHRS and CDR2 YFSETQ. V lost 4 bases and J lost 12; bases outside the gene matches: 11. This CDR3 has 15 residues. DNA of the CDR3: TGCGCCAGCAGCCTAGGACTAGCGGGATGGAGCGTGCAGTTCTTC. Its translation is CASSLGLAGWSVQFF.

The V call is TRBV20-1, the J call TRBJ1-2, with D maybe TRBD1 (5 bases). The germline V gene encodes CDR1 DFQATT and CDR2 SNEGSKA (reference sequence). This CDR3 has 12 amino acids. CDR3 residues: CTSGHESYGYTF. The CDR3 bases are TGCACCTCCGGACACGAATCCTATGGCTACACCTTC.

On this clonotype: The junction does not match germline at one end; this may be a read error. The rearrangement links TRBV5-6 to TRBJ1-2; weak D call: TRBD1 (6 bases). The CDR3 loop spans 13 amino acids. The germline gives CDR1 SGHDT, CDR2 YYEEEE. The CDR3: CASSLGTVKSWAF. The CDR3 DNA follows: TGTGCCAGCAGCTTGGGGACAGTGAAGAGCTGGGCCTTC.

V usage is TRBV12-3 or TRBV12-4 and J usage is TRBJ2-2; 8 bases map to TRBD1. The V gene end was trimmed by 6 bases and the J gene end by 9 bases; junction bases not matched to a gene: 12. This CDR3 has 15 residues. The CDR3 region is CASSPRQGRTWELFF. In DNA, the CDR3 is TGTGCCAGCAGCCCCAGACAGGGGAGGACCTGGGAGCTGTTTTTT.

This CDR3 reads CATSDLDWTSNTGELFF. Here the CDR3 DNA reads TGTGCCACCAGTGATTTGGACTGGACATCGAACACCGGGGAGCTGTTTTTT. The chain recombines TRBV24-1 with TRBJ2-2, with D maybe TRBD1 (5 bases). The germline gives CDR1 KGHDR, CDR2 SFDVKD. Trimming took off 0 bases at V and 0 bases at J, with 10 bases between the two ends. The CDR3 is 17 residues long.